Here is one TCR beta chain with its context. Its antigen is not yet known. No per-base quality is available; no much larger clone lies one base away. The same CDR3 also results from other DNA sequences found in this sample. The data stem from a study of cytomegalovirus exposure and HLA in healthy donors (TCRdb year 2017). Turning to the overall study: In an earlier analysis of 587 of the donors, approximately 260 Gb of sequence data and 95 million to 130 million unique TCR beta sequences from roughly 190 million T cells were reported. The study combined high-throughput TCR immunosequencing, statistical association of individual TCRs with disease status, and machine learning to predict cytomegalovirus infection status. Rather than drawing on any new phenotypic data, the later analysis identified candidate immune exposures from TCR beta sequences and the way those sequences occurred across donors. To decide whether each TCR beta V gene segment behaved as functional or pseudogenic, an earlier analysis of 587 of the donors relied on high-throughput TCR beta sequencing. The study aimed to test whether signatures of past pathogen exposure could be identified by cataloging public T cell receptors. Of the roughly 430 genotyped donors, around 81% fell in the genetic ancestry cluster associated with self-reported Caucasian donors. All discovery cohort repertoires had been generated using a single sequencing platform. A later analysis re-analyzed previously published TCR beta repertoires from 666 donors and added high-resolution HLA genotyping to study TCR occurrence patterns. A later genetic analysis used genome-wide SNP genotypes for 398 of the 666 donors, treating that subset as a discovery cohort. HLA typing covered class I and class II loci at four-digit resolution. Besides the first cohort of around 670 subjects, a separate validation cohort made up of roughly 120 different subjects was used. The study used immunosequencing to profile the T cell repertoires of several hundred subjects and linked those repertoires to cytomegalovirus serostatus. Typing coverage differed by locus: A, B, C, DRB1 and DQB1 were typed in roughly 620-630 donors, DQA1 in about 510, DPA1 in some 570, and DPB1 in 472. A handful of DR-DQ haplotypes were treated as single units for association and clustering because of strong linkage in the cohort. Approximately 300 gigabases of sequencing data and roughly 80 million unique TCR sequences made up an early release that covered over 550 HLA-typed donors. Among 398 genotyped donors of the cohort, an average of around 240,000 unique TCR beta nucleotide sequences were sequenced per donor, roughly 18% of them non-productive. Donor age, sex, ethnicity and CMV serostatus were compiled alongside the repertoire data. Paper-wide results and their limitations: In a later analysis, TCR association rates were found to vary across HLA loci, with the most associated TCRs seen for DRB1 alleles and the fewest for HLA-C alleles. According to a later analysis, most CMV-associated TCR beta chains appeared to be HLA-restricted, and the HLA associations seemed to be driven largely by CMV exposure. Because HLA typing was unavailable for some donors at each locus, only the typed subset was used in association tests. At a false discovery rate of 0.05, a later analysis linked 16,951 TCR beta sequences to specific HLA alleles. The only immune exposure information available for the cohort was CMV serostatus. When HLA alleles, especially DR and DQ, strongly co-occurred, TCR associations were difficult to assign to individual alleles. Linkage disequilibrium might explain the correlated functional status among segregating V segments, but an unknown experimental factor could not be excluded. Some IMGT-functional V segments, including TRBV6-2 and TRBV6-3, could not be distinguished by the 87-base-pair reads and were therefore excluded. Because counts were too low, some 17 rarely observed V segments, including chromosome 9 orphons, were left out of the earlier analysis of roughly 600 of the donors. Sequencing depth was assumed to be roughly uniform across donors in the presence/absence analyses, though that assumption may not hold. The classifier was reported to diagnose cytomegalovirus status with high specificity and sensitivity in both the original and validation cohorts. A group of highly shared sequence variants was considered likely to be a technical artifact of the sequencing pipeline. In an earlier analysis of some 540 of the donors, most TCR beta V segments appeared in productive rearrangements about 87% or about 30% of the time, broadly matching IMGT annotations. Compared with the 666-donor mean, donors in an Asian-associated ancestry cluster had fewer N-insertions in productive TCRs, according to a later genetic analysis. A further reported finding was that TCR beta sequences accurately predicted the HLA-A and HLA-B alleles for most subjects in the first cohort. Most TCR sequences were seen in very few donors, while some public TCRs were found in many individuals. In vitro tests confirmed that three of the cytomegalovirus-associated TCR beta chains recognize cytomegalovirus antigens. The study gave a list of under 200 TCR beta chains associated with cytomegalovirus. The authors suggested that the approach could potentially be generalized to other disease states and immunological phenotypes. V-gene and J-gene trimming of TCR beta chains was associated with a missense DCLRE1C variant in a later genetic analysis, and the association was replicated in an independent cohort. In a later analysis, HLA-associated TCR beta chains were found to be more clonally expanded and to have lower generation probabilities than equally common non-associated chains. Only TCR beta chains were sequenced in this cohort, and the absence of alpha or paired-chain data limited detectable features. In a later analysis, several top co-occurrence clusters were reported to appear linked to parvovirus B19, influenza, CMV and Epstein-Barr virus.

The cohort was made up of approximately 670 healthy bone marrow donors. At the time of sampling, every cohort member was nominally healthy, though immune exposures that went unrecorded were likely present. The donor was CMV seronegative and belonged to the group of more than 300 seronegative cohort members. A peripheral blood sample was provided by each donor, and peripheral blood mononuclear cells were used for TCR beta sequencing. The Qiagen DNeasy Blood Extraction Kit was used to extract genomic DNA from the blood cell samples. The germline V gene gives CDR1 as SGDLS and CDR2 as YYNGEE. The CDR3 sequence holds 16 residues, the cysteine and phenylalanine included. Here the CDR3 DNA is all that survives: 48 bases in frame from base 1. V drops 0 bases and J drops 0 bases, leaving 13 bases in between. Library method: the immunoSEQ multiplex PCR assay. The multiplex PCR relied on a mix of 60 forward primers for TCR Vbeta segments and 13 reverse primers for TCR Jbeta segments. The CDR3 region of rearranged TCR beta genes was amplified from genomic DNA with a multiplex PCR assay. On the Illumina HiSeq System, the amplified TCR beta libraries were sequenced as 87-base-pair reads. Per the original workflow: A later analysis counted tens of millions of unique TCR beta chains across the 670 or so repertoires, and some 12 million of these chains were shared by at least two donors. A nearest-neighbor algorithm error-corrected the raw reads and collapsed the reads into unique sequences, merging closely related sequences to remove PCR and sequencing errors. Alignment of CDR3 sequences to IMGT reference sequences was used to assign V, D and J gene segments. For a sequence to be retained, a match of at least six nucleotides to both a V gene segment and a J gene segment was required. A rearrangement counted as productive if the CDR3 had no stop codons and remained in frame with V and J, and every other rearrangement counted as non-productive. CDR3 was defined by IMGT convention, running from the second conserved V-encoded cysteine to the conserved J-encoded phenylalanine. In an earlier analysis of 550 to 650 of the donors, sequences lacking an unambiguous match to a single V gene segment were excluded. An earlier analysis of under 750 of the donors called V segments functional above 56.7% productive rearrangements and segregating when the between-donor standard deviation exceeded 5%. To diagnose cytomegalovirus status from the catalog of TCR beta chain sequences, a statistical classification framework was built. In a later analysis, V and J genes were assigned by comparing TCR nucleotide sequences against IMGT/GENE-DB human TR gene sequences. In a later analysis, CDR3 sequences and most-parsimonious VDJ recombination scenarios were assigned using the TCRdist pipeline. A later analysis defined each TCR beta chain by its CDR3 amino acid sequence plus V-gene family, and excluded reads lacking a unique V-gene family. To address suspected cross-contamination and a sequencing artifact, a later analysis removed 550 to 750 highly shared, low-generation-probability nucleotide sequences. In a later analysis, a clonal expansion index was calculated for each public chain from normalized within-repertoire ranks of inferred template counts. In a later analysis, generation probabilities were computed with a VDJ recombination model fitted to out-of-frame rearrangements, and the resulting probabilities were checked against IGoR. Hypergeometric tests were used in a later analysis to score TCR-TCR, TCR-HLA and TCR-CMV co-occurrence, with a repertoire-size bias correction applied to the TCR pairs. False discovery rates were estimated in a later analysis by permuting HLA or CMV assignments 20 times. A later analysis grouped co-occurring TCRs with DBSCAN, adding TCRdist sequence similarity when clustering within HLA-allele-positive subsets. Co-occurrence clustering excluded repertoires with fewer than 30,000 or more than 120,000 public chains, plus five with anomalous nucleotide sharing. TCRdb took over this immuneACCESS table, retaining in-frame rearrangements with V and J assigned. Such tables are incomplete; in checked studies, under half of the missing clones stem from an unresolved V gene, and the remainder is unexplained. That table supplies the V and J calls and clone size; D and trimming were determined from the DNA. In all, the sample holds 150,000 to 200,000 clones, and roughly 73% of those were seen once. The ten biggest clones cover approximately 1.8% of the sample.

The source is a woman aged 30 to 39 in good health and CMV-seronegative. Input material: PBMCs. In this chain, TRBV9 is recombined with TRBJ2-7; a tentative D call is TRBD2 (6 bases match). The CDR3 protein: CASSVDLAASSYEQYF. In nucleotides, the sequence is TGTGCCAGCAGCGTAGACTTAGCGGCGAGCTCCTACGAGCAGTACTTC.